A selection of T cell receptor beta chains follows, all from one sample in a study of blood T cell repertoires in COVID-19. This table comes from immunoSEQ multiplex PCR, and its TCRdb copy is limited to in-frame clones, with some not included. Among roughly 100,000 clones, less than 90% were seen once, and the ten largest hold about 5.1%. The source material was peripheral blood. All receptors derive from a human donor in a cohort sampled during active COVID-19. Each CDR3 is given with its conserved first and last residue. Fields, in order: clone size, J gene, V gene, D gene, CDR3 protein, CDR3 DNA. A D gene is named only where the DNA matches it firmly. Size tells how often a clone was seen (once, few, many) or the class of an expanded clone, and some rows leave it out.

- | TRBJ2-7 | TRBV5-1 | TRBD1 | CASRDGTVSWEQYF | TGCGCCAGCCGCGACGGGACAGTTTCCTGGGAGCAGTACTTC
once | TRBJ2-7 | TRBV2 | TRBD1 | CASSGPNGQGTYEQYF | TGTGCCAGCAGTGGCCCCAACGGACAGGGAACCTACGAGCAGTACTTC
once | TRBJ2-3 | TRBV23-1 | - | CASSHWDTRADTQYF | TGCGCCAGCAGTCATTGGGATACGAGGGCAGATACGCAGTATTTT
- | TRBJ2-7 | TRBV11-2 | - | CASRPPGPYEQYF | TGTGCCAGCAGGCCTCCAGGGCCCTACGAGCAGTACTTC
once | TRBJ2-3 | TRBV27 | TRBD2 | CASSFSSGEFTDTQYF | TGTGCCAGCAGTTTCAGTAGCGGGGAATTCACAGATACGCAGTATTTT
- | TRBJ1-2 | TRBV28 | - | CASSSPFGYTF | TGTGCCAGCAGTTCCCCTTTTGGCTACACCTTC
- | TRBJ1-6 | TRBV2 | - | CASTFSGLNSPLHF | TGTGCCAGCACCTTTTCAGGGCTAAATTCACCCCTCCACTTT
- | TRBJ1-5 | TRBV28 | TRBD1 | CASSPPRQGGNQPQHF | TGTGCCAGCAGCCCACCCAGACAGGGCGGCAATCAGCCCCAGCATTTT
- | TRBJ1-1 | TRBV5-1 | TRBD1 | CASSLPTGMGTEAFF | TGCGCCAGCAGCTTACCGACAGGGATGGGCACTGAAGCTTTCTTT
- | TRBJ1-5 | TRBV7-9 | - | CASRQDVNQPQHF | TGTGCCAGCAGACAGGACGTGAATCAGCCCCAGCATTTT
once | TRBJ1-4 | TRBV7-9 | - | CASSLAAGEKLFF | TGTGCCAGCAGCTTGGCCGCGGGTGAAAAACTGTTTTTT
- | TRBJ1-5 | TRBV2 | - | CASSEPTGIHQPQHF | TGTGCCAGCAGCGAACCAACAGGGATCCATCAGCCCCAGCATTTT
- | TRBJ2-1 | TRBV19 | TRBD1 | CASRLRQGSISNEQFF | TGTGCCAGTAGACTTAGACAGGGTTCGATTAGCAATGAGCAGTTCTTC
- | TRBJ2-7 | TRBV18 | - | CASSPNGNEQYF | TGTGCCAGCTCACCAAACGGGAACGAGCAGTACTTC
- | TRBJ2-1 | TRBV11-2 | TRBD2 | CASSLVPSGRLKFYNEQFF | TGTGCCAGCAGCTTAGTACCCAGCGGGAGACTTAAGTTTTACAATGAGCAGTTCTTC
- | TRBJ2-1 | TRBV10-3 | - | CAISDQTGLTYNEQFF | TGTGCCATCAGTGATCAGACAGGTCTAACCTACAATGAGCAGTTCTTC
few | TRBJ1-2 | TRBV28 | TRBD1 | CASSLTYRGGNYGYTF | TGTGCCAGCAGTTTAACCTACAGGGGAGGTAACTATGGCTACACCTTC
- | TRBJ2-7 | TRBV7-9 | TRBD2 | CASRPTSGRNYEQYF | TGTGCCAGCAGACCAACTAGCGGGAGAAACTACGAGCAGTACTTC
- | TRBJ2-2 | TRBV5-5 | TRBD2 | CASSLASGSTGELFF | TGTGCCAGCAGCTTGGCTAGCGGGAGCACCGGGGAGCTGTTTTTT
- | TRBJ2-7 | TRBV19 | TRBD1 | CASRPRGTGPYEQYF | TGTGCCAGTAGACCACGGGGGACAGGACCCTACGAGCAGTACTTC
- | TRBJ1-2 | TRBV27 | - | CASSIVAGKAKDYGYTF | TGTGCCAGCAGTATCGTGGCAGGGAAGGCTAAGGACTATGGCTACACCTTC
- | TRBJ1-4 | TRBV11-3 | TRBD1 | CASSLVGDGDRGARELFF | TGTGCCAGCAGCTTAGTTGGGGACGGGGACAGGGGGGCTAGGGAACTGTTTTTT
- | TRBJ2-1 | TRBV7-9 | - | CASSPGYQAEQFF | TGTGCCAGCAGCCCTGGATACCAGGCTGAGCAGTTCTTC
- | TRBJ2-5 | TRBV2 | - | CASSEFARDQETQYF | TGTGCCAGCAGTGAATTTGCCAGGGACCAAGAGACCCAGTACTTC
- | TRBJ1-2 | TRBV28 | - | CASSLIGRGGYTF | TGTGCCAGCAGTTTAATTGGGAGGGGCGGCTACACCTTC
- | TRBJ1-2 | TRBV19 | - | CASSMWAANYGYTF | TGTGCCAGTAGTATGTGGGCTGCTAACTATGGCTACACCTTC
- | TRBJ1-1 | TRBV5-4 | - | CASSLQGMNTEAFF | TGTGCCAGCAGCTTGCAGGGGATGAACACTGAAGCTTTCTTT
- | TRBJ2-7 | TRBV19 | TRBD1 | CASGRTGGTGEQYF | TGTGCCAGTGGAAGGACAGGGGGTACGGGCGAGCAGTACTTC
- | TRBJ1-5 | TRBV3-1/TRBV3-2 | - | CASSPGTPNQPQHF | TGTGCCAGCAGCCCCGGGACACCGAATCAGCCCCAGCATTTT
- | TRBJ1-1 | TRBV14 | TRBD1 | CASSQAGGEAFF | TGTGCCAGCAGCCAAGCAGGGGGTGAAGCTTTCTTT
- | TRBJ2-4 | TRBV19 | - | CASSMLEGQGGNIQYF | TGTGCCAGTAGTATGCTGGAGGGGCAAGGAGGGAACATTCAGTACTTC
- | TRBJ2-5 | TRBV4-2 | TRBD2 | CASSQAGTSKETQYF | TGTGCCAGCAGCCAAGCCGGGACTAGTAAAGAGACCCAGTACTTC
- | TRBJ2-7 | TRBV5-1 | TRBD1 | CASSLTGASYEQYF | TGCGCCAGCAGCTTGACAGGGGCCTCCTACGAGCAGTACTTC